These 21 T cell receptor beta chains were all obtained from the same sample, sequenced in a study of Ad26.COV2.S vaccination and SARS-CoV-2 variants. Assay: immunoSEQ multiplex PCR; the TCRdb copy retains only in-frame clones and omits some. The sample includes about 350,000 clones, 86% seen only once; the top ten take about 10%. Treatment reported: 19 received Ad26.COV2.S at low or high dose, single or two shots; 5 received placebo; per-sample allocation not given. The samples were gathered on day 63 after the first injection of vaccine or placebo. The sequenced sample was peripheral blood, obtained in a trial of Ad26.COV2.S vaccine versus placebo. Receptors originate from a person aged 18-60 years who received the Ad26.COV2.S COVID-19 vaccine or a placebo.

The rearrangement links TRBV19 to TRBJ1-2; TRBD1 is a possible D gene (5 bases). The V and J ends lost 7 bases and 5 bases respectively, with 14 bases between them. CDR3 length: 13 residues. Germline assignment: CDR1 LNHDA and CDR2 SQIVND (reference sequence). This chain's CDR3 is CASNYRLGYGYTF. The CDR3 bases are TGTGCCAGTAATTACAGGCTTGGGTATGGCTACACCTTC.

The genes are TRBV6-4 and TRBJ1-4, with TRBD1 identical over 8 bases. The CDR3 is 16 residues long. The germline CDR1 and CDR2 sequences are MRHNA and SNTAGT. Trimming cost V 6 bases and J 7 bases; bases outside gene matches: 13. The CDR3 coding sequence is TGTGCCAGCAGCCGAGGCGGACAGGGCAGAGGTGAAAAACTGTTTTTT. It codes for CASSRGGQGRGEKLFF.

CDR3 protein: CASSSRQSYQETQYF. The CDR3 nucleotides read TGTGCCAGCTCCTCAAGACAGTCGTACCAAGAGACCCAGTACTTC. The chain is built from TRBV28 and TRBJ2-5, with D possibly TRBD1 on 5 matching bases. Trimming pared 8 bases from V and 0 bases from J, leaving 16 bases between. The CDR3 is 15 amino acids. Germline lookup yields CDR1 MDHEN and CDR2 SYDVKM.

Here the CDR3 DNA reads TGCAGTGCAAGGGACAGAGAAGCTTTCTTT. It codes for CSARDREAFF. V usage is TRBV20-1 and J usage is TRBJ1-1, with TRBD1 matching over 7 bases. CDR1 is DFQATT, CDR2 SNEGSKA, per germline (reference sequence). CDR3 length equals 10 residues. V shed 6 bases and J 8 bases; nucleotides not matched to a gene: 3.

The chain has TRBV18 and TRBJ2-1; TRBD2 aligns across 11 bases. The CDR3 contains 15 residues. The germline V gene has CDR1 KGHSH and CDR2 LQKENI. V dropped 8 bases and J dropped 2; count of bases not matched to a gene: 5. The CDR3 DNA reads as TGTGCCAGCGCTCAACTAGCGGGGGCCTACAATGAGCAGTTCTTC. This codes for CASAQLAGAYNEQFF.

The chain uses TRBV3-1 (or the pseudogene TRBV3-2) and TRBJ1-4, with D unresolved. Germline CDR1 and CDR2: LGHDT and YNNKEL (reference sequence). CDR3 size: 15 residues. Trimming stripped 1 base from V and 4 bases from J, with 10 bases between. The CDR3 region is CASSQVGLGNEKLFF. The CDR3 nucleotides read TGTGCCAGCAGCCAAGTGGGGTTAGGTAATGAAAAACTGTTTTTT.

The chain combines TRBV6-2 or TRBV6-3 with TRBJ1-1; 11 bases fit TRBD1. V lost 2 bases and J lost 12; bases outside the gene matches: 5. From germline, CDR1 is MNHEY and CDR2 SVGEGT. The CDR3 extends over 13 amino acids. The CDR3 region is CASSYLDRGRTFF. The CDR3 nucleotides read TGTGCCAGCAGTTACCTGGACAGGGGGCGAACTTTCTTT.

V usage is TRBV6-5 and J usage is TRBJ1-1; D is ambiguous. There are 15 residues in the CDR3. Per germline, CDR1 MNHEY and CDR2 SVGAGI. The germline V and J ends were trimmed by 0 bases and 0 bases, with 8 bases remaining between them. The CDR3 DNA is TGTGCCAGCAGTTACTCGGCAGGTATGAACACTGAAGCTTTCTTT. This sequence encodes CASSYSAGMNTEAFF.

The CDR3: CASSQEVLAYEQYF. The CDR3 bases are TGCGCCAGCAGCCAAGAAGTACTAGCCTACGAGCAGTACTTC. This chain uses TRBV4-3 with TRBJ2-7, with a tentative D call TRBD2 (5 bases). V shed 0 bases and J shed 2 bases, with 8 bases lying between them. CDR3 length equals 14 residues. The germline gives CDR1 LGHNA, CDR2 YSLEER.

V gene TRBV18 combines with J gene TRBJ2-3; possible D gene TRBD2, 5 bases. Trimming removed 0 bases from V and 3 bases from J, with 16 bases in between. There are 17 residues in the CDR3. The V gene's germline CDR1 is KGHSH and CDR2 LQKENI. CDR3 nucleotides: TGTGCCAGCTCACCACCGTTCGAGGGTGCTAGTACAGATACGCAGTATTTT. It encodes CASSPPFEGASTDTQYF.

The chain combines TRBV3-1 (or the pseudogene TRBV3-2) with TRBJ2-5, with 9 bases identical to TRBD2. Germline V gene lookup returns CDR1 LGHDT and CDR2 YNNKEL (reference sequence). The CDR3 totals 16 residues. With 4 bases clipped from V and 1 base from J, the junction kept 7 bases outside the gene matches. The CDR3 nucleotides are TGTGCCAGCAGCCCGACTAGCGGCGCCATCCAAGAGACCCAGTACTTC. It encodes CASSPTSGAIQETQYF.

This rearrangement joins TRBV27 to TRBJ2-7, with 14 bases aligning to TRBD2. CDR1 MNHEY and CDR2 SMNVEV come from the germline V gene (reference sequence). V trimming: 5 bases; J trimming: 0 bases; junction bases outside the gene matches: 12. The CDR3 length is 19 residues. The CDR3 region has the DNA TGTGCCAGCAGTCTAACGAGGACTAGCGGGAGGACGAGCTCCTACGAGCAGTACTTC. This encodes CASSLTRTSGRTSSYEQYF.

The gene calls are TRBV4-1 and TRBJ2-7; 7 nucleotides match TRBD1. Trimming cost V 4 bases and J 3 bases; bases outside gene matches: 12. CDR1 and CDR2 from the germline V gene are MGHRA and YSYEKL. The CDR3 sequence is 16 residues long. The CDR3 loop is CASSPSGRPGGYEQYF. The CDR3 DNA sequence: TGCGCCAGCAGCCCTTCAGGGCGGCCAGGGGGCTACGAGCAGTACTTC.

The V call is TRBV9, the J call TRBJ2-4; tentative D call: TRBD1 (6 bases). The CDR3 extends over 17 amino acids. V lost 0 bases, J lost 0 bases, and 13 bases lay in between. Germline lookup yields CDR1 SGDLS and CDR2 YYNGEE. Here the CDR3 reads CASSVEGRGLAKNIQYF. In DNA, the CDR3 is TGTGCCAGCAGCGTAGAGGGCAGGGGATTAGCCAAAAACATTCAGTACTTC.

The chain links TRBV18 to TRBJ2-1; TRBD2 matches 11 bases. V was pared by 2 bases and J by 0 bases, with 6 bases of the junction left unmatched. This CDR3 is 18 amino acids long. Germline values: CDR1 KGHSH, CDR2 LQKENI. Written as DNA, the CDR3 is TGTGCCAGCTCACCAATGGGACTAGCGGAGAGCTCCTACAATGAGCAGTTCTTC. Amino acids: CASSPMGLAESSYNEQFF.

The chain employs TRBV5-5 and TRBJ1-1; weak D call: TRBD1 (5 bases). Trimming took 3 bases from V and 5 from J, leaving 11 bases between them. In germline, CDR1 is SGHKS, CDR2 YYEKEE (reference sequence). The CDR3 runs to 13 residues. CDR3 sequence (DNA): TGTGCCAGCAGCTCGGACATCAGGACTGAAGCTTTCTTT. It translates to CASSSDIRTEAFF.

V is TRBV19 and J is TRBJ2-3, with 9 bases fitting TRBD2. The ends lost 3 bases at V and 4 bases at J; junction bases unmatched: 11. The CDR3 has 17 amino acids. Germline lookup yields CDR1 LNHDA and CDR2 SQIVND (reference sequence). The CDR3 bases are TGTGCCAGTAGTATGAGTGTCGGCGCGGGAGGGGCAGATACGCAGTATTTT. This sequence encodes CASSMSVGAGGADTQYF.

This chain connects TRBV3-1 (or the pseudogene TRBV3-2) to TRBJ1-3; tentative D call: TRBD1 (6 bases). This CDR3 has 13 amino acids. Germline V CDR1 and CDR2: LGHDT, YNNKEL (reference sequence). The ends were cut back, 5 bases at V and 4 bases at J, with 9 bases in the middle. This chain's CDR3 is CASSTGFGNTIYF. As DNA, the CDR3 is TGTGCCAGCAGCACAGGGTTCGGAAACACCATATATTTT.

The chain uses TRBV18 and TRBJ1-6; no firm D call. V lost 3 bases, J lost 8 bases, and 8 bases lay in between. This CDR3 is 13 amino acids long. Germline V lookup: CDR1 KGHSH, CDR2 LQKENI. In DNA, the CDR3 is TGTGCCAGCTCACCCTTGGTGGATTCACCCCTCCACTTT. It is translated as CASSPLVDSPLHF.

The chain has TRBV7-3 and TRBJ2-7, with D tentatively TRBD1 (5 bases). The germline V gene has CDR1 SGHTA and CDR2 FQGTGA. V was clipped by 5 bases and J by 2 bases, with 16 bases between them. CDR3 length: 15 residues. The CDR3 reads CASSPRGSGPYEQYF. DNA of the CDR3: TGTGCCAGCAGCCCAAGGGGATCCGGCCCCTACGAGCAGTACTTC.

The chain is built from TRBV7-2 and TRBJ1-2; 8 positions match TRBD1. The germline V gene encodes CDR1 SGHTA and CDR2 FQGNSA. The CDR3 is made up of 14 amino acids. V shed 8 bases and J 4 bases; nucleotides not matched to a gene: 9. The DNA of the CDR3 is TGTGCCAGCCTCCCTGGACAGGGTGTCTATGGCTACACCTTC. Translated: CASLPGQGVYGYTF.